One and the same sample provided the 19 T cell receptor beta chains below, sequenced in a study of cytomegalovirus exposure and HLA in healthy donors. Researchers ran the PCR with 60 Vbeta and 13 Jbeta primers. Assay: immunoSEQ multiplex PCR; the TCRdb copy retains only in-frame clones and omits some. The sample carries about 190,000 clones, about three quarters recorded once. Sample: PBMCs. These receptors came from a woman aged 25 to 39 in good health and CMV-seropositive.

The chain is built from TRBV6-5 and TRBJ2-1, with D perhaps TRBD2 (6 bases). Germline lookup yields CDR1 MNHEY and CDR2 SVGAGI. Trimming left V 2 bases short and J 0 bases short, with 11 bases between. This CDR3 comprises 16 residues. CDR3: CASSYRGASSYNEQFF. In DNA, the CDR3 is TGTGCCAGCAGTTACCGCGGGGCCAGCTCCTACAATGAGCAGTTCTTC.

This CDR3 reads CASSVGGLNNSPLHF. The CDR3 DNA reads as TGTGCCAGCAGCGTAGGAGGGTTAAATAATTCACCCCTCCACTTT. V and J are TRBV9 and TRBJ1-6; D uncertain. The V and J ends lost 0 bases and 5 bases respectively, with 9 bases between them. CDR1 and CDR2 (germline): SGDLS, YYNGEE. This CDR3 is 15 amino acids long.

V gene TRBV4-3 combines with J gene TRBJ2-2; possibly TRBD1 for D (6 bases). Germline CDR1 reads LGHNA; CDR2 reads YSLEER. V gave up 5 bases and J gave up 4 bases, with 11 bases separating them. The CDR3 is made up of 14 amino acids. Here the CDR3 reads CASSWDTLTGELFF. In DNA form, the CDR3 reads TGCGCCAGCAGCTGGGACACCCTCACCGGGGAGCTGTTTTTT.

CDR3 sequence: CASSQGFGQANSYEQYF. DNA for the CDR3: TGTGCCAGCAGCCAAGGGTTCGGACAGGCAAACTCCTACGAGCAGTACTTC. The V and J genes are TRBV4-2 and TRBJ2-5, with TRBD1 matching 7 bases. The end of the DNA fits TRBJ2-7 better, so the J call may be wrong. Looked up from germline, CDR1 is LGHNA and CDR2 is YNFKEQ. The CDR3 loop spans 17 amino acids.

This clone appeared once. The chain employs TRBV7-2 and TRBJ2-3; 8 bases map to TRBD2. The CDR3 length is 15 residues. Per germline, CDR1 SGHTA and CDR2 FQGNSA. Trimming took 3 bases from V and 3 from J; bases not matched to a gene: 5. DNA for the CDR3: TGTGCCAGCAGCTTGACCGGGACTAGGACAGATACGCAGTATTTT. Translation gives CASSLTGTRTDTQYF.

The genes are TRBV6-1 and TRBJ2-7, with 7 bases identical to TRBD1. The trim removed 5 bases at V and 3 bases at J, leaving 10 bases unmatched. From germline, CDR1 is MNHNS and CDR2 SASEGT. CDR3 length: 15 amino acids. The CDR3 DNA reads TGTGCCAGCAGTTCCCCCGGCAGGGGGTTCTACGAGCAGTACTTC. This sequence encodes CASSSPGRGFYEQYF.

Here the CDR3 DNA reads TGTGCCAGCAGCCCCCAGCGAAATGAGCAGTTCTTC. Translation gives CASSPQRNEQFF. The rearrangement joins TRBV5-6 to TRBJ2-1; D is uncertain. The CDR3 has 12 residues. Trimming cost V 4 bases and J 7 bases, with 9 bases left between them. Germline CDR1 and CDR2: SGHDT and YYEEEE.

V usage is TRBV6-5 and J usage is TRBJ2-7; D possibly corresponds to TRBD1 (6 bases). Germline V lookup: CDR1 MNHEY, CDR2 SVGAGI. CDR3 length equals 15 residues. V gave up 5 bases and J gave up 2 bases, with 16 bases separating them. CDR3 amino acids: CASSRDTKKPYEQYF. The CDR3 DNA sequence: TGTGCCAGCAGTAGGGACACCAAAAAACCCTACGAGCAGTACTTC.

This clone was seen only a few times. V is TRBV5-4 and J is TRBJ2-4; 9 bases are a match to TRBD1. The germline V gene encodes CDR1 SGHNT and CDR2 YYREEE (reference sequence). The CDR3 extends over 17 amino acids. V lost 3 bases and J lost 4; bases outside the gene matches: 11. Written as DNA, the CDR3 is TGTGCCAGCAGCTCAGGAGACAGGGGGGTTGGGAAAAACATTCAGTACTTC. Translating it yields CASSSGDRGVGKNIQYF.

This chain uses TRBV13 with TRBJ1-2; 7 bases fit TRBD1. Germline V gene sequence: CDR1 PRHDT, CDR2 FYEKMQ (reference sequence). There are 13 residues in the CDR3. Losses at the gene ends were 3 bases for V and 4 bases for J; bases not matched to a gene: 2. The chain's CDR3 is CASSFGQAYGYTF. In nucleotides, the CDR3 is TGTGCCAGCAGCTTCGGACAGGCCTATGGCTACACCTTC. The whole variable domain, filled in from reference TRBV13 and TRBJ1-2, reads AAGVIQSPRHLIKEKRETATLKCYPIPRHDTVYWYQQGPGQDPQFLISFYEKMQSDKGSIPDRFSAQQFSDYHSELNMSSLELGDSALYFCASSFGQAYGYTFGSGTRLTVV.

This chain connects TRBV18 to TRBJ2-7; 8 bases are shared with TRBD2. The CDR3 is 14 residues long. V lost 5 bases, J lost 5 bases, and 8 bases stayed unmatched. CDR1 and CDR2 from the germline V gene are KGHSH and LQKENI. Written as DNA, the CDR3 is TGTGCCAGCTCAACCGGGACTAGGTATGACGAGCAGTACTTC. Its translation is CASSTGTRYDEQYF.

There are a few counts of this clone. The chain carries TRBV7-2 and TRBJ1-4; 7 bases align to TRBD1. The CDR3 sequence is 15 residues long. CDR1 SGHTA and CDR2 FQGNSA come from the germline V gene. V was pared by 5 bases and J by 5 bases, with 8 bases of the junction left unmatched. The CDR3: CASSQNRGGNEKLFF. The DNA for the CDR3 is TGTGCCAGCAGCCAGAACAGGGGTGGAAATGAAAAACTGTTTTTT.

This chain uses TRBV30 with TRBJ2-5, with a tentative D call TRBD2 (5 bases). The CDR3 has 13 residues. The ends were cut back, 0 bases at V and 4 bases at J, with 9 bases in the middle. Germline CDR1 GTSNPN, CDR2 SVGIG (reference sequence). This CDR3 is CAWSVREGETQYF. For the CDR3, the DNA is TGTGCCTGGAGTGTACGCGAGGGAGAGACCCAGTACTTC.

This clone was detected a few times. V gene TRBV7-9 combines with J gene TRBJ1-4; perhaps TRBD1 as D (6 bases). The CDR3 sequence is 17 residues long. Germline V lookup: CDR1 SEHNR, CDR2 FQNEAQ (reference sequence). Trimming removed 5 bases from V and 0 bases from J, with 16 bases in between. The CDR3 nucleotides read TGTGCCAGCAGCCCGCCGGGACACCGAGCAACTAATGAAAAACTGTTTTTT. Protein: CASSPPGHRATNEKLFF. Complete variable domain (other parts from reference TRBV7-9 and TRBJ1-4): DTGVSQNPRHKITKRGQNVTFRCDPISEHNRLYWYRQTLGQGPEFLTYFQNEAQLEKSRLLSDRFSAERPKGSFSTLEIQRTEQGDSAMYLCASSPPGHRATNEKLFFGSGTQLSVL.

This sequence joins TRBV15 and TRBJ1-5; no clear D gene. Trimming cost V 2 bases and J 3 bases, with 11 bases left between them. The CDR3 is 15 amino acids. CDR1 and CDR2 (germline): LNHNV, YYDKDF (reference sequence). The CDR3 region is CATSRHTRNNQPQHF. CDR3 bases: TGTGCCACCAGCAGACACACGAGGAACAATCAGCCCCAGCATTTT.

There are a few counts of this clone. The CDR3 nucleotides are TGTGCCAGCGAGTCAGGGGGGCTGAAGGGGGCCAACGTCCTGACTTTC. Its protein product is CASESGGLKGANVLTF. This chain links TRBV6-6 with TRBJ2-6; D may be TRBD1 (7 bases). Germline CDR1 reads MNHNY; CDR2 reads SVGAGI (reference sequence). Trimming pared 8 bases from V and 4 bases from J, leaving 18 bases between. The CDR3 sequence is 16 residues long.

The V call is TRBV10-2, the J call TRBJ1-5, with D perhaps TRBD1 (5 bases). Germline assignment: CDR1 WSHSY and CDR2 SAAADI. The CDR3 spans 14 residues. Trimming shortened V by 6 bases and J by 5 bases, and 14 bases separated the two germline ends. Written as DNA, the CDR3 is TGCGCCAGCAGCGCCGGCAGGGCTGATCAGCCCCAGCATTTT. Its protein product is CASSAGRADQPQHF.

The chain joins TRBV30 to TRBJ2-7, with D hard to call. This CDR3 has 12 amino acids. Germline V lookup: CDR1 GTSNPN, CDR2 SVGIG (reference sequence). Trimming cost V 0 bases and J 7 bases, with 10 bases left between them. The CDR3 DNA sequence: TGTGCCTGGAGTGTATTGGGCCGGGAGCAGTACTTC. It is translated as CAWSVLGREQYF. The whole variable domain, filled in from reference TRBV30 and TRBJ2-7, reads SQTIHQWPATLVQPVGSPLSLECTVEGTSNPNLYWYRQAAGRGLQLLFYSVGIGQISSEVPQNLSASRPQDRQFILSSKKLLLSDSGFYLCAWSVLGREQYFGPGTRLTVT.

Only a few counts were recorded for this clone. The chain carries TRBV2 and TRBJ2-7; no clear D. The V gene lost 8 bases and the J gene lost 4 bases, with 12 bases spanning the gap. The CDR3 extends over 12 amino acids. CDR1 is SNHLY, CDR2 FYNNEI, per germline. The CDR3 spells CASFDLGYEQYF. DNA of the CDR3: TGTGCCAGCTTCGATCTCGGTTACGAGCAGTACTTC.